This T cell receptor beta chain comes out of a study of T cell changes during pregnancy in multiple sclerosis (dated by TCRdb to the late 2010s). Background on the whole study: The study examined how the T cell repertoire changed over the course of pregnancy in women with multiple sclerosis.

The library came from the immunoSEQ multiplex PCR assay. The immuneACCESS repertoire file appears here via TCRdb, limited to in-frame rearrangements. These files lack a portion of the clones; in checked studies, under half of the deficit traces to unresolved V genes, and the cause of the others is not known. The sample data list some 40,000 clones, and approximately 90% of these were observed just once. Together, the top ten hold about 0.43% of the sample. From the cysteine through the phenylalanine, the CDR3 covers 16 amino acids. Just the 48-base CDR3 DNA is kept, in frame starting at base 1. Trimming takes 2 bases off V and 4 bases off J; junction bases not matched to a gene: 9. CDR1 and CDR2 are drawn from the germline V gene: SGHDT, YYEEEE. A remark on this clone: Its specific antigen is unknown. No base-level quality is on record; no much larger clone is a single base apart.

The material sequenced was CD4+ T cells from peripheral blood mononuclear cells, taken in the third trimester of pregnancy. The sequence is built from TRBV5-6 and TRBJ1-1, and 9 junctional nucleotides match TRBD1. This receptor was obtained from a female donor in good health, enrolled as a control in a pregnancy study. The bases read TGTGCCAGCAGCTTTGGGGACAGGGATATGGCCACTGAAGCTTTCTTT. The translation is CASSFGDRDMATEAFF.